One T cell receptor (beta chain) is described in this entry. Antigen: not known. TCR alpha and beta CDR3 regions were amplified from RNA using iRepertoire nested multiplex PCR. TCRdb passed the multiplex PCR reads through MiXCR, listing each CDR3 protein once. The data contain more than 350,000 distinct CDR3 sequences, about two fifths of them seen just once; the ten biggest clones take up 9.5% to 15%. The sample is drawn from a study of glioma-infiltrating T cells. About the study: Samples included WHO grade II oligodendrogliomas or astrocytomas and initial-diagnosis grade IV glioblastomas. Sequencing aimed for about 4- to 10-fold coverage of about a million peripheral T cells.

Findings and caveats of the study: Tissue-blood divergence was below expectation in non-neoplastic patients, above in gliomas.

The CDR3 is 13 amino acids. Germline V lookup: CDR1 DFQATT, CDR2 SNEGSKA (reference sequence). Trimming took off 3 bases at V and 2 bases at J, with 9 bases between the two ends. The source is a human donor with low-grade glioma or glioblastoma, undergoing nonglioma brain surgery, or in good health (not recorded which). V is TRBV20-1 and J is TRBJ2-3; D may be TRBD1 (5 bases). The sample was glioma tissue, nonneoplastic brain tissue, or PBMCs (not recorded which). This CDR3 reads CSASQTATDTQYF. For the CDR3, the DNA is TGCAGTGCTAGTCAGACAGCCACAGATACGCAGTATTTT.